These 16 T cell receptor beta chains were sequenced from one sample in a study of blood T cell repertoires in COVID-19. Clones were read by immunoSEQ multiplex PCR, and TCRdb kept only the in-frame ones, dropping some. The data show a few hundred thousand clones, with roughly 88% seen just once and around 17% held by the top ten. Material for sequencing was peripheral blood. The source is a man aged 45 to 65 with COVID-19, enrolled during active disease.

The CDR3 here is CASSLGPQGAPEKLFF. DNA of the CDR3: TGTGCCAGCAGCTTAGGTCCACAGGGGGCGCCTGAAAAACTGTTTTTT. V is TRBV7-6 and J is TRBJ1-4; the match to TRBD1 covers 9 bases. V was clipped by 1 base and J by 7 bases; unmatched bases: 7. The CDR3 runs to 16 residues. Per germline, CDR1 SGHVS and CDR2 FNYEAQ.

The CDR3 protein is CASSKGQTTGELFF. In DNA form, the CDR3 reads TGTGCCAGCAGCAAGGGACAGACCACCGGGGAGCTGTTTTTT. The chain joins TRBV7-2 to TRBJ2-2, with 7 positions matching TRBD1. V dropped 5 bases and J dropped 4; count of bases not matched to a gene: 4. The CDR3 length is 14 residues. Germline V gene lookup returns CDR1 SGHTA and CDR2 FQGNSA.

The genes are TRBV5-1 and TRBJ2-3; maybe TRBD2 (6 bases). In germline, CDR1 is SGHRS, CDR2 YFSETQ. V was cut by 0 bases and J by 4 bases, with 15 bases left in between. The CDR3 sequence is 16 residues long. CDR3 sequence (DNA): TGCGCCAGCAGCTTGGCGGCGGGGATTGACCCAGATACGCAGTATTTT. Translated, it gives CASSLAAGIDPDTQYF.

This clone was recorded many times. The rearrangement joins TRBV7-9 to TRBJ1-3, with 7 positions matching TRBD1. Looked up from germline, CDR1 is SEHNR and CDR2 is FQNEAQ (reference sequence). This CDR3 has 14 amino acids. Trimming removed 7 bases from V and 3 bases from J; junction bases left unmatched: 6. The CDR3 DNA sequence: TGTGCCAGCAAGGGGGCTGCTCGTGGAAACACCATATATTTT. This codes for CASKGAARGNTIYF.

The gene calls are TRBV6-1 and TRBJ1-1; D is unresolved. CDR3 length equals 11 residues. V gave up 3 bases and J gave up 9 bases, with 8 bases separating them. The germline CDR1 and CDR2 sequences are MNHNS and SASEGT. The DNA for the CDR3 is TGTGCCAGCAGTGACGGAGGGCAAGCTTTCTTT. It is translated as CASSDGGQAFF.

The rearrangement joins TRBV9 to TRBJ2-5, with 7 positions matching TRBD1. Germline loops: CDR1 SGDLS, CDR2 YYNGEE. J was trimmed by 8 bases and V by 3 bases; bases with no gene match: 4. This CDR3 contains 12 residues. This chain's CDR3 is CASSARQGTQYF. CDR3 DNA: TGTGCCAGCAGCGCCCGACAGGGAACCCAGTACTTC.

This clone has just a few counts. The rearrangement links TRBV5-1 to TRBJ2-5; 10 bases are shared with TRBD2. This CDR3 has 16 amino acids. V shed 0 bases and J 5 bases; nucleotides not matched to a gene: 7. The V gene's germline CDR1 is SGHRS and CDR2 YFSETQ. The chain's CDR3 is CASSLGSLAGVETQYF. The CDR3 nucleotides are TGCGCCAGCAGCTTGGGGTCTCTAGCGGGGGTCGAGACCCAGTACTTC.

V gene TRBV5-4 combines with J gene TRBJ1-1; a possible D gene is TRBD1 (6 bases). The ends were cut back, 5 bases at V and 0 bases at J, with 11 bases in the middle. Germline V CDR1 and CDR2: SGHNT, YYREEE (reference sequence). The CDR3 has 14 amino acids. The CDR3: CASRQQGLNTEAFF. CDR3 nucleotides: TGTGCCAGCAGACAACAGGGACTGAACACTGAAGCTTTCTTT.

This clone has just a few counts. The chain couples TRBV7-8 to TRBJ1-4; no definite D call. Per germline, CDR1 SGHVS and CDR2 FQNEAQ. The CDR3 loop spans 16 amino acids. Trimming took off 1 base at V and 7 bases at J, with 16 bases between the two ends. CDR3 sequence (DNA): TGTGCCAGCAGCTTAGGAACCCAGGCGCCGAGTGAAAAACTGTTTTTT. Translated, it gives CASSLGTQAPSEKLFF.

This chain uses TRBV6-2 or TRBV6-3 with TRBJ1-5, with 7 bases that match TRBD1. Germline lookup yields CDR1 MNHEY and CDR2 SVGEGT. This CDR3 comprises 14 residues. V lost 6 bases, J lost 4 bases, and 6 bases stayed unmatched. The CDR3 bases are TGTGCCAGCAGCCTAGGACAGGAAAATCAGCCCCAGCATTTT. Protein sequence: CASSLGQENQPQHF.

The rearrangement joins TRBV11-1 to TRBJ2-1, with D hard to call. The CDR3 contains 13 residues. Germline-derived CDR1 and CDR2 are SGHAT and FQDESV (reference sequence). V was clipped by 2 bases and J by 4 bases, with 6 bases between them. This CDR3 reads CASSLRRYNEQFF. CDR3 nucleotide sequence: TGTGCCAGCAGCTTAAGGCGGTACAATGAGCAGTTCTTC. The full variable domain, its missing parts supplied by reference TRBV11-1 and TRBJ2-1, is EAEVAQSPRYKITEKSQAVAFWCDPISGHATLYWYRQILGQGPELLVQFQDESVVDDSQLPKDRFSAERLKGVDSTLKIQPAELGDSAMYLCASSLRRYNEQFFGPGTRLTVL.

The chain couples TRBV30 to TRBJ1-2, with 7 bases identical to TRBD1. V was clipped by 3 bases and J by 4 bases; unmatched bases: 5. The CDR3 covers 13 residues. Germline V gene data show CDR1 as GTSNPN and CDR2 as SVGIG (reference sequence). The CDR3 spells CAWRGDSAYGYTF. As DNA, the CDR3 is TGTGCCTGGAGGGGGGACAGTGCCTATGGCTACACCTTC.

Comments on this clone: Other DNA sequences in this sample translate to the same CDR3. The chain carries TRBV2 and TRBJ2-7; D remains ambiguous. The CDR3 sequence is 11 residues long. Trimming shortened V by 6 bases and J by 5 bases, and 8 bases separated the two germline ends. Germline assignment: CDR1 SNHLY and CDR2 FYNNEI. CDR3 in amino acids: CASSPFDEQYF. The DNA of the CDR3 is TGTGCCAGCAGCCCTTTTGACGAGCAGTACTTC.

There are many counts of this clone. The genes are TRBV27 and TRBJ2-6, with unresolved D. With 8 bases removed from V and 0 bases from J, the gap between germline ends came to 14 bases. The germline V gene encodes CDR1 MNHEY and CDR2 SMNVEV (reference sequence). The CDR3 loop spans 16 amino acids. The DNA of the CDR3 is TGTGCCAGCTCCTCACCCCTCAGCTCTGGGGCCAACGTCCTGACTTTC. Translation: CASSSPLSSGANVLTF.

V usage is TRBV6-5 and J usage is TRBJ1-2; the D gene is possibly TRBD1 (5 bases). V was pared by 0 bases and J by 4 bases, with 12 bases between. The CDR3 loop spans 15 amino acids. Germline CDR1 is MNHEY and CDR2 is SVGAGI. In nucleotides, the CDR3 is TGTGCCAGCAGTTACTCGTTGGAGGGGCGCTATGGCTACACCTTC. This translates into CASSYSLEGRYGYTF.

The chain is built from TRBV5-8 and TRBJ1-4; 8 bases map to TRBD1. This CDR3 is built from 19 residues. The germline CDR1 and CDR2 sequences are SGHTS and YDEGEE. The V segment lost 4 bases and the J segment 0 bases; nucleotides outside the gene matches: 14. The CDR3 is CASSLRGTGRIATNEKLFF. The CDR3 DNA follows: TGTGCCAGCAGCCTTCGAGGGACAGGAAGAATTGCAACTAATGAAAAACTGTTTTTT.